This T cell receptor (beta chain) was retrieved from a study of long-term antiretroviral therapy in people with HIV. The study, taken as a whole, reports: An increase in diversity followed ART, yet levels stayed below transplant donor controls.

Donors each had at least one pre-ART PBMC sample and at least two post-ART ones. Every participant with HIV received treatment in the United States. Samples held roughly 0.95-10 million cryopreserved PBMC before DNA extraction. They ran version v3.0 of the immunoSEQ assay at survey level. Method: immunoSEQ multiplex PCR; TCRdb's copy keeps in-frame clones and lacks some. The sample has 21,000 or so clones, 85% to 90% seen once. Germline assignment: CDR1 SGHRS and CDR2 YFSETQ. Deletions cut 0 bases from V and 8 bases from J, with 17 bases between. CDR3 length: 15 residues. To note about this clone: The antigen remains unidentified.

The origin of this receptor is a man aged 55 to 69 with HIV. The chain uses TRBV5-1 and TRBJ1-2; D remains unclear. This specimen consisted of unsorted PBMCs, obtained 2.3 years after starting antiretroviral therapy. Here the CDR3 reads CASSLDGRPSGGYTF. The DNA for the CDR3 is TGCGCCAGCAGCTTGGATGGACGGCCGTCGGGAGGCTACACCTTC.